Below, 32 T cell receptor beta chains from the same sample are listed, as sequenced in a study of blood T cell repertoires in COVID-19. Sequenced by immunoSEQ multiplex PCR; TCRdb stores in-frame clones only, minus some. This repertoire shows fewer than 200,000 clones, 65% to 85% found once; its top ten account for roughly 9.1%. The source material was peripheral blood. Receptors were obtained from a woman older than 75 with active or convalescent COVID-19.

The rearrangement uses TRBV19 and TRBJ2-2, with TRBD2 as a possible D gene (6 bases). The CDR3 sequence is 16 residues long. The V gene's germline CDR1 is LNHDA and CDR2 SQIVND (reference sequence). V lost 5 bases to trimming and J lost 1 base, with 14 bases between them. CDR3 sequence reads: CASSPRDPWNTGELFF. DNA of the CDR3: TGTGCCAGTAGTCCGCGGGACCCCTGGAACACCGGGGAGCTGTTTTTT. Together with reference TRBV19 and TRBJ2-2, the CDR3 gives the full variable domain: DGGITQSPKYLFRKEGQNVTLSCEQNLNHDAMYWYRQDPGQGLRLIYYSQIVNDFQKGDIAEGYSVSREKKESFPLTVTSAQKNPTAFYLCASSPRDPWNTGELFFGEGSRLTVL.

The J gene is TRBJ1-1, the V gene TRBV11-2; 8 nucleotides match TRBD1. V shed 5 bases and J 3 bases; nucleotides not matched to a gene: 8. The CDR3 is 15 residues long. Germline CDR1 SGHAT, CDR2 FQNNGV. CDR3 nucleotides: TGTGCCAGCAGCAATCAGGGGGCTGGGGACACTGAAGCTTTCTTT. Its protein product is CASSNQGAGDTEAFF. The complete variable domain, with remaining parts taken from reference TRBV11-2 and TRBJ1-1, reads EAGVAQSPRYKIIEKRQSVAFWCNPISGHATLYWYQQILGQGPKLLIQFQNNGVVDDSQLPKDRFSAERLKGVDSTLKIQPAKLEDSAVYLCASSNQGAGDTEAFFGQGTRLTVV.

CDR3 coding DNA: TGTGCCAGCAGTTTTACAGGCTCCTATAGCAATCAGCCCCAGCATTTT. This translates into CASSFTGSYSNQPQHF. This chain connects TRBV27 to TRBJ1-5; the D gene is possibly TRBD1 (5 bases). Germline CDR1 reads MNHEY; CDR2 reads SMNVEV (reference sequence). Trimming left V 3 bases short and J 0 bases short, with 12 bases between. The CDR3 has 16 residues.

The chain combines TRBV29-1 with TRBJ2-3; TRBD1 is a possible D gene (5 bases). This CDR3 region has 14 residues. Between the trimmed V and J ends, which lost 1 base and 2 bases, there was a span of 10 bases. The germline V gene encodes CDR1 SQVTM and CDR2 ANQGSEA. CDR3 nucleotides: TGCAGCGTTGAAGGGGGCCAGCCCACAGATACGCAGTATTTT. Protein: CSVEGGQPTDTQYF.

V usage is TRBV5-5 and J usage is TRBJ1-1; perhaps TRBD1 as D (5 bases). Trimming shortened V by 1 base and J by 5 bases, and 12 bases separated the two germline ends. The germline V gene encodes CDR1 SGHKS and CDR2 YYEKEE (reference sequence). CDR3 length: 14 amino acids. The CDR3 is CASSLLGAGTEAFF. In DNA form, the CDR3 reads TGTGCCAGCAGCTTGTTAGGGGCGGGAACTGAAGCTTTCTTT.

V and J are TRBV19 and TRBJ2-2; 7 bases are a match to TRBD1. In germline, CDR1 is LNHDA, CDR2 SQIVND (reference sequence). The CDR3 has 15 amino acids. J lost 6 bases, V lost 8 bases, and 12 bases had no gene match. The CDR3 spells CASDSRDRGAGELFF. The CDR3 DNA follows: TGTGCCAGTGACTCAAGGGACAGAGGGGCCGGGGAGCTGTTTTTT.

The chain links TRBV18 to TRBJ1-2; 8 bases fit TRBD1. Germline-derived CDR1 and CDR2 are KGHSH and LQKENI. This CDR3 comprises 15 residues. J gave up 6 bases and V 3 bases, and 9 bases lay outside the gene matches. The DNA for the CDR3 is TGTGCCAGCTCACCCCGACAGGGGTTTAAGGATGGCTACACCTTC. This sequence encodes CASSPRQGFKDGYTF.

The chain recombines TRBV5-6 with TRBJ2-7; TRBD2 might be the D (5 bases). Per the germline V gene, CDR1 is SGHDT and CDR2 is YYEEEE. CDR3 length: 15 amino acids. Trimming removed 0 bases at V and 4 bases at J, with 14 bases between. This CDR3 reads CASSLARLRGYEQYF. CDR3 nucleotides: TGTGCCAGCAGCTTGGCCAGGCTACGGGGTTACGAGCAGTACTTC.

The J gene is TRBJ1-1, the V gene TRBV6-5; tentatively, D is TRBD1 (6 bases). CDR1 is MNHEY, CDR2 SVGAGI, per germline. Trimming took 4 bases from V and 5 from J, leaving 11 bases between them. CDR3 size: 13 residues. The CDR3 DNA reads TGTGCCAGCAGTTGGCAGGGGATGACTGAAGCTTTCTTT. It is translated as CASSWQGMTEAFF.

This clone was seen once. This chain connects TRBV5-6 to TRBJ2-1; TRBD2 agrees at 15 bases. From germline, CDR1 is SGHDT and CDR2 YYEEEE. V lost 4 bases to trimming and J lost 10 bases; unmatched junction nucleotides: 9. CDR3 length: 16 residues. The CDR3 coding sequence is TGTGCCAGCAGCCTAGGACTAGCGGGGGGGCCAAGAGAGCAGTTCTTC. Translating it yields CASSLGLAGGPREQFF.

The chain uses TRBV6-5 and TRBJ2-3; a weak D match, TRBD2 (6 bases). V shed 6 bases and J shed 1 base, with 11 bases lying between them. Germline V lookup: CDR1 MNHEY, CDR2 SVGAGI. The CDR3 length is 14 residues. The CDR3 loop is CASREGWGTDTQYF. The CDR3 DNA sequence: TGTGCCAGCAGGGAGGGGTGGGGCACAGATACGCAGTATTTT.

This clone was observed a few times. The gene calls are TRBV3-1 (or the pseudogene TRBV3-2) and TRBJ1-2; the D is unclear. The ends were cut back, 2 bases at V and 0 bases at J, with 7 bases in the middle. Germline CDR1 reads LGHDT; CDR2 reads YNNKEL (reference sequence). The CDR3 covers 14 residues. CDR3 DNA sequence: TGTGCCAGCAGCCAATTCGGGTCTAACTATGGCTACACCTTC. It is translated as CASSQFGSNYGYTF.

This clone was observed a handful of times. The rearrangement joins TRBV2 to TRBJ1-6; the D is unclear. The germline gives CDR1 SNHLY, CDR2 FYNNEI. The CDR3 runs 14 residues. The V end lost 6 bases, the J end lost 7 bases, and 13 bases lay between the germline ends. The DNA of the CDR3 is TGTGCCAGCAGCGAGGACTTCGGGAATTCACCCCTCCACTTT. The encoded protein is CASSEDFGNSPLHF. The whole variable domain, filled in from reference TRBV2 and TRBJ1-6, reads EPEVTQTPSHQVTQMGQEVILRCVPISNHLYFYWYRQILGQKVEFLVSFYNNEISEKSEIFDDQFSVERPDGSNFTLKIRSTKLEDSAMYFCASSEDFGNSPLHFGNGTRLTVT.

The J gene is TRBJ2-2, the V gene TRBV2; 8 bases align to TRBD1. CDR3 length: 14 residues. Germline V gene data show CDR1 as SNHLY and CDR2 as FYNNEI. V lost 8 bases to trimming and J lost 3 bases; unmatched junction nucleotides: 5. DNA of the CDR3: TGTGCCAGCGGGCAGGGGGCCGACACCGGGGAGCTGTTTTTT. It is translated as CASGQGADTGELFF.

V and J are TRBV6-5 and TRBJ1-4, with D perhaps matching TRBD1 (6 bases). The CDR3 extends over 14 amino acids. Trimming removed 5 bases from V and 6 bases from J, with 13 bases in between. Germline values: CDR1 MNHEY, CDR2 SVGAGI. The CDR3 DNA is TGTGCCAGCAGTCCTAGGGGGGGGGATGAAAAACTGTTTTTT. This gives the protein CASSPRGGDEKLFF.

The CDR3 protein is CASSSGPGVEQFF. The CDR3 DNA reads as TGTGCCAGCAGCTCAGGCCCGGGGGTAGAGCAGTTCTTC. The chain links TRBV11-3 to TRBJ2-1; possible D gene TRBD2, 6 bases. Trimming cost V 4 bases and J 10 bases, with 14 bases left between them. This CDR3 comprises 13 residues. Per the germline V gene, CDR1 is SGHNT and CDR2 is YENEEA.

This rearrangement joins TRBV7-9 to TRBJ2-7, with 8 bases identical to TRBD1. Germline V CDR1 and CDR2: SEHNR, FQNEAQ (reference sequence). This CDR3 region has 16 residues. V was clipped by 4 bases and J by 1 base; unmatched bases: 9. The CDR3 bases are TGTGCCAGCAGCTCAACCATCTGGACAGGGTCCTACGAGCAGTACTTC. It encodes CASSSTIWTGSYEQYF. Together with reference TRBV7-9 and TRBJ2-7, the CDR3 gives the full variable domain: DTGVSQNPRHKITKRGQNVTFRCDPISEHNRLYWYRQTLGQGPEFLTYFQNEAQLEKSRLLSDRFSAERPKGSFSTLEIQRTEQGDSAMYLCASSSTIWTGSYEQYFGPGTRLTVT.

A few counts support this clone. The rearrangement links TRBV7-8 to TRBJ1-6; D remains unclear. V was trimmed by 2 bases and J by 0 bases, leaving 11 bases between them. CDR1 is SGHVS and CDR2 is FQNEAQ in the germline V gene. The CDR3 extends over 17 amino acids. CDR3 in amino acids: CASSLSEASSYNSPLHF. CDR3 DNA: TGTGCCAGCAGCTTAAGTGAAGCTAGCTCCTATAATTCACCCCTCCACTTT. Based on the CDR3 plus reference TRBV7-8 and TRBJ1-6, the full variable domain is GAGVSQSPRYKVAKRGQDVALRCDPISGHVSLFWYQQALGQGPEFLTYFQNEAQLDKSGLPSDRFFAERPEGSVSTLKIQRTQQEDSAVYLCASSLSEASSYNSPLHFGNGTRLTVT.

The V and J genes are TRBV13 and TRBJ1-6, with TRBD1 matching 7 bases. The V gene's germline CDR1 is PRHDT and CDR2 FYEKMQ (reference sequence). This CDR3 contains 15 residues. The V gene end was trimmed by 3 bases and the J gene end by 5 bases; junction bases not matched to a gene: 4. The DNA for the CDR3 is TGTGCCAGCAGCTTCGGGGACAGAAATAATTCACCCCTCCACTTT. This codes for CASSFGDRNNSPLHF.

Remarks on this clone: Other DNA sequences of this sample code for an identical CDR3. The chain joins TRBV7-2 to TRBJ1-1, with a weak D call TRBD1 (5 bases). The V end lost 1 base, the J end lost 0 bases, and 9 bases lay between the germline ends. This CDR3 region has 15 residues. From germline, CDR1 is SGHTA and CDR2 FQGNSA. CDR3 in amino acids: CASSLGAGLNTEAFF. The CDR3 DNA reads TGTGCCAGCAGCTTAGGGGCAGGGTTGAACACTGAAGCTTTCTTT.

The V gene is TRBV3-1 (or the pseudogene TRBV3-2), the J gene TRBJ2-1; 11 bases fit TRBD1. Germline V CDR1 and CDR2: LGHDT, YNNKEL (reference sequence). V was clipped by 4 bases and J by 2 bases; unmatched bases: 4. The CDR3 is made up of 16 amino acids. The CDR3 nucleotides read TGTGCCAGCAGCCCATGGGACAGGGGGGCCTACAATGAGCAGTTCTTC. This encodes CASSPWDRGAYNEQFF.

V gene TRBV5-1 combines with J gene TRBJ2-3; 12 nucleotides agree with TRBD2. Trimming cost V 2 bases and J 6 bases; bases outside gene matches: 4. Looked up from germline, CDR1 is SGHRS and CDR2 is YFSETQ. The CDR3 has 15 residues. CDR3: CASSLTTSGGDTQYF. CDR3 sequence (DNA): TGCGCCAGCAGCTTAACGACTAGCGGGGGTGATACGCAGTATTTT.

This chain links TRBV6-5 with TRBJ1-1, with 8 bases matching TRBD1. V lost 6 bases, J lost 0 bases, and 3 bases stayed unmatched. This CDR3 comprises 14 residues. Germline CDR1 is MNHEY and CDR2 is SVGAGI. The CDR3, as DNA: TGTGCCAGCAGAAGGACAGGGTTGAACACTGAAGCTTTCTTT. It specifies CASRRTGLNTEAFF.

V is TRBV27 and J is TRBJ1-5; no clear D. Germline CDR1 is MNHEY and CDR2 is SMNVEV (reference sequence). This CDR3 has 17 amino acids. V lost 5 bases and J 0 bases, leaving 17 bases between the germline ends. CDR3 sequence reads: CASSPREVFYSNQPQHF. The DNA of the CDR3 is TGTGCCAGCAGTCCACGGGAGGTCTTTTATAGCAATCAGCCCCAGCATTTT.

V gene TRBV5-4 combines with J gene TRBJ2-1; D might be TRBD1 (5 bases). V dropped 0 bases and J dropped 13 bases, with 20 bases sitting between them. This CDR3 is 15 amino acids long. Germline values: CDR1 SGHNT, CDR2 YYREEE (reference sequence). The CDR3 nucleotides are TGTGCCAGCAGCTTGGGTGGCCCCACCCCAGGGTTCCAGTTCTTC. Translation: CASSLGGPTPGFQFF.

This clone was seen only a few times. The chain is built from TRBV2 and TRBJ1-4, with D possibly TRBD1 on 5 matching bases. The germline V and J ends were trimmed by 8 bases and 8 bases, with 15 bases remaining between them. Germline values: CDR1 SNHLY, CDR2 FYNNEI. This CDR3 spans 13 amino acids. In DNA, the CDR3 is TGTGCCAGCCAAGAGACAGTCCGAGAAAAACTGTTTTTT. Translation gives CASQETVREKLFF.

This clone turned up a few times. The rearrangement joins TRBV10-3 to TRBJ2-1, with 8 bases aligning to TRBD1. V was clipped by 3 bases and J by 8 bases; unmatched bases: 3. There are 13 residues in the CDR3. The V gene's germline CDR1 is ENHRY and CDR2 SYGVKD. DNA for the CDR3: TGTGCCATCAGTGACAGGGGGCCGGATGAGCAGTTCTTC. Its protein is CAISDRGPDEQFF.

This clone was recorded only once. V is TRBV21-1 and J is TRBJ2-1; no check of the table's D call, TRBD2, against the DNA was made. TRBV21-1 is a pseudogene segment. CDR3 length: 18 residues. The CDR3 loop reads CASSKRGEGSTAPARQFF. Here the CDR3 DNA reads TGTGCCAGCAGCAAACGCGGGGAGGGTTCGACAGCGCCCGCCCGTCAGTTCTTC.

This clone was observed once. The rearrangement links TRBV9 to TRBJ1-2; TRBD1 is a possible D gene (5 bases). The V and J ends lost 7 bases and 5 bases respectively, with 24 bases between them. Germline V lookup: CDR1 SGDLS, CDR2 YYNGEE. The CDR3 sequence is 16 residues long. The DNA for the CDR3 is TGTGCCAGCGCCTCGAGGGACTACGGCCCGGTATATGGCTACACCTTC. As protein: CASASRDYGPVYGYTF.

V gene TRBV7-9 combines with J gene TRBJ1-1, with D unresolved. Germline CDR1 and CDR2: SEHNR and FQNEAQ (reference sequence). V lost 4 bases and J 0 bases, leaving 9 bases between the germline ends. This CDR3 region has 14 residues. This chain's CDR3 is CASSSYLLNTEAFF. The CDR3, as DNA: TGTGCCAGCAGCTCCTACCTCCTGAACACTGAAGCTTTCTTT. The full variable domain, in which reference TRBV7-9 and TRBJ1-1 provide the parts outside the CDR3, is DTGVSQNPRHKITKRGQNVTFRCDPISEHNRLYWYRQTLGQGPEFLTYFQNEAQLEKSRLLSDRFSAERPKGSFSTLEIQRTEQGDSAMYLCASSSYLLNTEAFFGQGTRLTVV.

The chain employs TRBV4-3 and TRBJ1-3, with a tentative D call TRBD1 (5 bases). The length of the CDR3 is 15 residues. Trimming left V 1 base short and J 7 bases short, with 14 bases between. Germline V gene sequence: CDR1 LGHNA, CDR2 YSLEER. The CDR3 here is CASSQGRVGGNTIYF. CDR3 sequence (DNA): TGCGCCAGCAGCCAAGGCAGGGTCGGAGGGAACACCATATATTTT.

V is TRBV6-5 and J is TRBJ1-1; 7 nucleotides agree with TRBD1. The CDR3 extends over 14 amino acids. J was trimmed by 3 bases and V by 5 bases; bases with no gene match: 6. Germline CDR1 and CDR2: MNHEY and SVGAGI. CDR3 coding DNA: TGTGCCAGCAGTCAGGACAGGAGGGACACTGAAGCTTTCTTT. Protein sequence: CASSQDRRDTEAFF.